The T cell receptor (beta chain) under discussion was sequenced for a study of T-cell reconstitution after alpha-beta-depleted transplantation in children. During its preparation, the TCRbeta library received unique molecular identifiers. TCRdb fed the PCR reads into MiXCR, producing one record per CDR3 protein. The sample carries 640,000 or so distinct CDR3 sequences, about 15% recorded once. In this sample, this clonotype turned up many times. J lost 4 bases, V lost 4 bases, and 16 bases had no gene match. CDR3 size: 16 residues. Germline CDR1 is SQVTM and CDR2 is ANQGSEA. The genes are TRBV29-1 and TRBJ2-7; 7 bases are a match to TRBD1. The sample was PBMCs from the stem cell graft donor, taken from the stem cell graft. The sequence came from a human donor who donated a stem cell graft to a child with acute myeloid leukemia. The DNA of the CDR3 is TGCAGCGTTGGGGGATCACAGGGGTCCGCTTTTTACGAGCAGTACTTC. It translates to CSVGGSQGSAFYEQYF.